The next 29 T cell receptor beta chains were all read from a single sample in a study of T cell repertoires in cytomegalovirus infection. For these TCRs, the target antigens are not known. MiXCR, applied by TCRdb to the reads, yields one record per CDR3 protein. The sample shows around 55,000 distinct CDR3 sequences, more than 15% of them seen only once. The material was CD8+ T cells from cultured PBMCs, obtained from culture after CMV antigen stimulation. These receptors were obtained from a human donor in good health (CMV status not recorded). Some clones in this sample may be carry-over from other donors' samples.

This clonotype was found a few times. The CDR3 bases are TGTGCCAGCAGTCCTAGGAGGGGAGGCACAGATACGCAGTATTTT. Translating it yields CASSPRRGGTDTQYF. The chain couples TRBV27 to TRBJ2-3, with D possibly TRBD2 on 6 matching bases. From germline, CDR1 is MNHEY and CDR2 SMNVEV (reference sequence). The CDR3 contains 15 residues. V was trimmed by 5 bases and J by 1 base, leaving 13 bases between them.

In this sample, this clonotype turned up a few times. CDR3 residues: CASSLTLRAEAFF. For the CDR3, the DNA is TGTGCCAGCAGCTTAACCCTAAGGGCTGAAGCTTTCTTT. This sequence joins TRBV7-3 and TRBJ1-1; no definite D call. Germline V gene sequence: CDR1 SGHTA, CDR2 FQGTGA. V lost 0 bases, J lost 6 bases, and 8 bases lay in between. The CDR3 is 13 residues long.

The V gene is TRBV27, the J gene TRBJ2-1, with 15 bases aligning to TRBD2. The germline CDR1 and CDR2 sequences are MNHEY and SMNVEV (reference sequence). With V trimmed by 6 bases and J by 7 bases, 13 bases remained unmatched. The CDR3 has 18 amino acids. In DNA, the CDR3 is TGTGCCAGCAGCCCCGGACTAGCGGGAGGGCGTGAGTCAAATGAGCAGTTCTTC. It translates to CASSPGLAGGRESNEQFF.

The V and J genes are TRBV7-8 and TRBJ2-7, with 7 bases matching TRBD2. The germline V gene encodes CDR1 SGHVS and CDR2 FQNEAQ. V lost 1 base, J lost 2 bases, and 5 bases stayed unmatched. The length of the CDR3 is 15 residues. CDR3 region: CASSLERGSAYEQYF. Written as DNA, the CDR3 is TGTGCCAGCAGCTTAGAGCGGGGCTCGGCCTACGAGCAGTACTTC. Full variable domain (rest looked up from reference TRBV7-8 and TRBJ2-7): GAGVSQSPRYKVAKRGQDVALRCDPISGHVSLFWYQQALGQGPEFLTYFQNEAQLDKSGLPSDRFFAERPEGSVSTLKIQRTQQEDSAVYLCASSLERGSAYEQYFGPGTRLTVT.

This clonotype was picked up many times. The rearrangement uses TRBV14 and TRBJ2-7; D is uncertain. V gave up 0 bases and J gave up 7 bases, with 10 bases separating them. The CDR3 loop spans 13 amino acids. Germline CDR1 is SGHDN and CDR2 is FVKESK. CDR3 protein: CASSQDRHGEQYF. The CDR3 DNA follows: TGTGCCAGCAGCCAAGATAGGCACGGGGAGCAGTACTTC.

This clonotype has more than one count but fewer than ten. The rearrangement links TRBV7-9 to TRBJ2-5; 10 positions match TRBD1. There are 14 residues in the CDR3. Trimming took 4 bases from V and 5 from J; bases not matched to a gene: 4. CDR1 and CDR2 from the germline V gene are SEHNR and FQNEAQ (reference sequence). CDR3 loop: CASSSWTGGETQYF. The CDR3 DNA reads as TGTGCCAGCAGCTCCTGGACAGGGGGTGAGACCCAGTACTTC. Drawing the rest from reference TRBV7-9 and TRBJ2-5, the complete variable domain is DTGVSQNPRHKITKRGQNVTFRCDPISEHNRLYWYRQTLGQGPEFLTYFQNEAQLEKSRLLSDRFSAERPKGSFSTLEIQRTEQGDSAMYLCASSSWTGGETQYFGPGTRLLVL.

The chain is built from TRBV20-1 and TRBJ2-1; D gene ambiguous. The germline V gene encodes CDR1 DFQATT and CDR2 SNEGSKA (reference sequence). V was shortened by 3 bases and J by 5 bases, with 11 bases between the two germline ends. The CDR3 has 13 amino acids. This CDR3 is CSARSESDNEQFF. The CDR3, as DNA: TGCAGTGCTAGGTCCGAATCGGACAATGAGCAGTTCTTC.

CDR3 bases: TGCAGTGCTAGAGATACAGGGGGTCAGCCCCAGCATTTT. Its protein is CSARDTGGQPQHF. The chain carries TRBV20-1 and TRBJ1-5, with 8 bases matching TRBD1. Germline-derived CDR1 and CDR2 are DFQATT and SNEGSKA (reference sequence). CDR3 length: 13 amino acids. After removal of 0 bases from V and 6 bases from J, the junction contained 1 base not matched to a gene.

In its sample, this clonotype was seen many times. V and J are TRBV7-9 and TRBJ2-7; 7 bases fit TRBD1. CDR1 and CDR2 from the germline V gene are SEHNR and FQNEAQ (reference sequence). V was clipped by 1 base and J by 3 bases; unmatched bases: 6. The CDR3 has 15 amino acids. CDR3 sequence (DNA): TGTGCCAGCAGCTTAGAAGACAGGGAAGGCTACGAGCAGTACTTC. As protein: CASSLEDREGYEQYF. The full variable domain, its missing parts supplied by reference TRBV7-9 and TRBJ2-7, is DTGVSQNPRHKITKRGQNVTFRCDPISEHNRLYWYRQTLGQGPEFLTYFQNEAQLEKSRLLSDRFSAERPKGSFSTLEIQRTEQGDSAMYLCASSLEDREGYEQYFGPGTRLTVT.

This clonotype was observed a few times. The rearrangement joins TRBV6-2 or TRBV6-3 to TRBJ2-1; 9 bases line up with TRBD2. Germline CDR1 is MNHEY and CDR2 is SVGEGT. CDR3 length: 17 amino acids. The trim removed 2 bases at V and 0 bases at J, leaving 5 bases unmatched. DNA of the CDR3: TGTGCCAGCAGTTACGGTCGGCGGGAGGGCTCCTACAATGAGCAGTTCTTC. Its protein is CASSYGRREGSYNEQFF.

This clonotype was seen a few times. The chain links TRBV12-3 or TRBV12-4 to TRBJ2-7; D perhaps matches TRBD2 (6 bases). The CDR3 sequence is 16 residues long. The V and J ends lost 5 bases and 7 bases respectively, with 24 bases between them. CDR3 amino acids: CASSPPGVVAAKEQYF. In DNA, the CDR3 is TGTGCCAGCAGTCCCCCCGGTGTGGTAGCGGCGAAAGAGCAGTACTTC.

The chain uses TRBV6-1 and TRBJ1-2, with no clear D. V was trimmed by 8 bases and J by 8 bases, leaving 21 bases between them. There are 14 residues in the CDR3. Per the germline V gene, CDR1 is MNHNS and CDR2 is SASEGT. The CDR3 DNA sequence: TGTGCCAGCGGAAGTCCACGGACCGTTGGGGGCTACACCTTC. Translation gives CASGSPRTVGGYTF.

There are a few counts of this clonotype. This chain joins TRBV7-9 and TRBJ1-2, with D unresolved. The germline gives CDR1 SEHNR, CDR2 FQNEAQ (reference sequence). CDR3 length: 11 residues. V gave up 10 bases and J gave up 6 bases, with 12 bases separating them. The CDR3 loop reads CAIRAPDGYTF. DNA for the CDR3: TGTGCCATCCGCGCCCCGGATGGCTACACCTTC.

In its sample, this clonotype was seen a few times. The rearrangement uses TRBV7-2 and TRBJ2-1; 9 nucleotides match TRBD2. The V gene's germline CDR1 is SGHTA and CDR2 FQGNSA. V shed 3 bases, J shed 7 bases, and the junction held 16 bases outside the gene matches. The CDR3 loop spans 18 amino acids. The CDR3 here is CASSFAFNLAGVGNEQFF. CDR3 bases: TGTGCCAGCAGCTTCGCTTTTAACTTAGCGGGAGTGGGGAATGAGCAGTTCTTC. Full variable domain (missing parts from reference TRBV7-2 and TRBJ2-1): GAGVSQSPSNKVTEKGKDVELRCDPISGHTALYWYRQSLGQGLEFLIYFQGNSAPDKSGLPSDRFSAERTGGSVSTLTIQRTQQEDSAVYLCASSFAFNLAGVGNEQFFGPGTRLTVL.

This clonotype was seen ten or more times. In DNA form, the CDR3 reads TGTGCCAGCAGCTCGCTAGCGGGAGGGCCGGGTAATGAGCAGTTCTTC. Amino acids: CASSSLAGGPGNEQFF. The chain links TRBV7-2 to TRBJ2-1; 12 bases map to TRBD2. CDR1 SGHTA and CDR2 FQGNSA come from the germline V gene. V shed 4 bases and J 7 bases; nucleotides not matched to a gene: 8. The CDR3 is 16 residues long.

This clonotype appeared a few times. The chain joins TRBV4-2 to TRBJ1-2, with D possibly TRBD1 on 5 matching bases. V was trimmed by 4 bases and J by 4 bases, leaving 22 bases between them. Germline CDR1 LGHNA, CDR2 YNFKEQ. There are 17 residues in the CDR3. The DNA for the CDR3 is TGTGCCAGCAGCCCCGTGTGGACACCTGATGTACGCTATGGCTACACCTTC. This codes for CASSPVWTPDVRYGYTF.

This clonotype was found a few times. The rearrangement joins TRBV12-3 or TRBV12-4 to TRBJ2-5; 7 nucleotides agree with TRBD2. The CDR3 sequence is 13 residues long. V shed 6 bases and J 5 bases; nucleotides not matched to a gene: 6. The CDR3 nucleotides read TGTGCCAGCAGCTACCTTAGCGGGGAGACCCAGTACTTC. Translation: CASSYLSGETQYF.

J is TRBJ1-1 and V is TRBV12-3 or TRBV12-4; tentatively, D is TRBD1 (6 bases). The CDR3 is 11 amino acids. V was clipped by 6 bases and J by 6 bases, with 8 bases between them. The CDR3 is CASRTGAEAFF. The CDR3 bases are TGTGCCAGCAGGACAGGCGCTGAAGCTTTCTTT.

This clonotype was observed many times. The gene calls are TRBV20-1 and TRBJ2-1; D is perhaps TRBD1 or TRBD2 (6 bases each). The CDR3 consists of 17 residues. Per the germline V gene, CDR1 is DFQATT and CDR2 is SNEGSKA (reference sequence). The ends were cut back, 7 bases at V and 7 bases at J, with 29 bases in the middle. The CDR3 DNA sequence: TGCAGTGTATTAGGTTCCGGGAAGGGGGGCCTTCGGAATGAGCAGTTCTTC. It translates to CSVLGSGKGGLRNEQFF.

This clonotype appeared many times. The DNA for the CDR3 is TGTGCCAGCAGTTACGGGGCGATGACGGGGGAGACCCAGTACTTC. Protein sequence: CASSYGAMTGETQYF. This chain joins TRBV6-5 and TRBJ2-5; D is perhaps TRBD1 or TRBD2 (5 bases each). Germline-derived CDR1 and CDR2 are MNHEY and SVGAGI. The CDR3 covers 15 residues. Trimming took off 2 bases at V and 5 bases at J, with 15 bases between the two ends.

This clonotype occurred a few times. This chain links TRBV4-1 with TRBJ2-7, with TRBD2 matching 8 bases. The V gene's germline CDR1 is MGHRA and CDR2 YSYEKL. CDR3 length: 15 amino acids. V gave up 1 base and J gave up 5 bases; unmatched junction bases: 7. CDR3 amino acids: CASSQASGRMNEQYF. CDR3 nucleotide sequence: TGCGCCAGCAGCCAAGCGAGCGGGAGAATGAACGAGCAGTACTTC.

The rearrangement uses TRBV6-8 and TRBJ2-1, with D possibly called TRBD1 or TRBD2 (5 bases each). Germline values: CDR1 MNHGY, CDR2 SAAAGT. V was clipped by 4 bases and J by 10 bases, with 14 bases between them. This CDR3 contains 13 residues. The CDR3 coding sequence is TGTGCCAGCAGTTTGGGTGGGTGGGGGGAGCAGTTCTTC. Encoded protein: CASSLGGWGEQFF.

This clonotype was counted only a few times. Written as DNA, the CDR3 is TGTGCCAGCACCATGGACCGATACGAGCAGTACTTC. The encoded protein is CASTMDRYEQYF. The chain is built from TRBV12-3 or TRBV12-4 and TRBJ2-7; D ambiguous. The V end was cut by 7 bases, the J end by 4 bases, with 11 bases between. The CDR3 sequence is 12 residues long.

This clonotype turned up a few times. V gene TRBV7-9 combines with J gene TRBJ2-2; D might be TRBD1 or TRBD2, each matching 5 bases. V gave up 5 bases and J gave up 7 bases, with 14 bases separating them. This CDR3 comprises 14 residues. Looked up from germline, CDR1 is SEHNR and CDR2 is FQNEAQ (reference sequence). CDR3 coding DNA: TGTGCCAGCAGCCCTCCCGAGGGGAGCGGGGAGCTGTTTTTT. As protein: CASSPPEGSGELFF.

This clonotype has ten or more counts. The V and J genes are TRBV23-1 and TRBJ1-4, with D hard to call. TRBV23-1 is recorded as an ORF, its role being uncertain. The CDR3 has 14 residues. Trimming took 7 bases from V and 8 from J, leaving 17 bases between them. The CDR3, as DNA: TGCGCCAGCACTCACGGGCCGGGAGAAGAAAAACTGTTTTTT. Translating gives CASTHGPGEEKLFF.

This sequence joins TRBV7-3 and TRBJ2-1; TRBD2 agrees at 9 bases. The CDR3 has 13 residues. In germline, CDR1 is SGHTA, CDR2 FQGTGA. J lost 8 bases, V lost 5 bases, and 4 bases had no gene match. The CDR3 spells CASSMRLADEQFF. The CDR3 DNA reads as TGTGCCAGCAGCATGAGACTAGCGGATGAGCAGTTCTTC.

This clonotype has just a few counts. The chain joins TRBV7-9 to TRBJ2-1, with TRBD2 matching over 7 bases. V shed 8 bases, J shed 6 bases, and the junction held 7 bases outside the gene matches. In germline, CDR1 is SEHNR, CDR2 FQNEAQ (reference sequence). CDR3 length: 13 amino acids. The CDR3 coding sequence is TGTGCCAGCTTCGGGGGGAGGGTCAATGAGCAGTTCTTC. Translated: CASFGGRVNEQFF.

The chain has TRBV12-3 or TRBV12-4 and TRBJ1-1, with 8 bases aligning to TRBD1. Losses at the gene ends were 6 bases for V and 4 bases for J; bases not matched to a gene: 7. This CDR3 comprises 14 residues. This CDR3 reads CASRLSGTGTEAFF. The DNA for the CDR3 is TGTGCCAGCAGACTCTCCGGGACAGGCACTGAAGCTTTCTTT.

V gene TRBV7-6 combines with J gene TRBJ1-1; 10 nucleotides line up with TRBD1. The CDR3 runs 14 residues. Germline loops: CDR1 SGHVS, CDR2 FNYEAQ. The junction had 6 bases not matched to a gene; V was cut back by 6 bases and J by 5 bases. CDR3 region: CASSPRDRGTEAFF. DNA for the CDR3: TGTGCCAGCAGTCCCCGGGACAGGGGTACTGAAGCTTTCTTT. The full variable domain, in which reference TRBV7-6 and TRBJ1-1 provide the parts outside the CDR3, is GAGVSQSPRYKVTKRGQDVALRCDPISGHVSLYWYRQALGQGPEFLTYFNYEAQQDKSGLPNDRFSAERPEGSISTLTIQRTEQRDSAMYRCASSPRDRGTEAFFGQGTRLTVV.